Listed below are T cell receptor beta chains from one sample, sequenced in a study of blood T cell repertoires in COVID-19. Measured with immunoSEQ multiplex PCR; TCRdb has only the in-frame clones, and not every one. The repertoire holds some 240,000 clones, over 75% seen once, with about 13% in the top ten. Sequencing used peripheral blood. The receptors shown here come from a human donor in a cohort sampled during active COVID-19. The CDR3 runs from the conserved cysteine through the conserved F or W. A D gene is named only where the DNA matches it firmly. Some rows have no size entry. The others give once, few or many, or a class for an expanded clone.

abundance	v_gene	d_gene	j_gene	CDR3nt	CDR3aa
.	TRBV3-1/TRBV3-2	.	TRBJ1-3	TGTGCCAGCAGCCAGGACTTCTCTGGAAACACCATATATTTT	CASSQDFSGNTIYF
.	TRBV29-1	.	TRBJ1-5	TGCAGCGTTATCCAGGGCCTCAATCAGCCCCAGCATTTT	CSVIQGLNQPQHF
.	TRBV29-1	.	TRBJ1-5	TGCAGCGTCTCTGGTGGGGAGGACCAGCCCCAGCATTTT	CSVSGGEDQPQHF
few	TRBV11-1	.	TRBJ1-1	TGTGCCAGCAGCCTACAGGGTCTCGACATGAACACTGAAGCTTTCTTT	CASSLQGLDMNTEAFF
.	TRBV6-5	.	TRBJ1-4	TGTGCCAGCAGTTACTCAACAGGGACTAATGAAAAACTGTTTTTT	CASSYSTGTNEKLFF
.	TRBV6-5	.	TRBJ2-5	TGTGCCAGCAGTTACTCGGAGGGGAGTTGGGAGACCCAGTACTTC	CASSYSEGSWETQYF
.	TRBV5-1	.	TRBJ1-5	TGCGCCAGCAGCTTGGACAGTTCCGATCAGCCCCAGCATTTT	CASSLDSSDQPQHF
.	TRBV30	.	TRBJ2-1	TGTGCCTGGGGACTTTACAATGAGCAGTTCTTC	CAWGLYNEQFF
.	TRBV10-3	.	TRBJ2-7	TGTGCCATCAGTCCAGGTACCACCTACGAGCAGTACTTC	CAISPGTTYEQYF
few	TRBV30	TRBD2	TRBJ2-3	TGTGCCTGGAGTCCCTTTCCTAGCGGGTTCACAGATACGCAGTATTTT	CAWSPFPSGFTDTQYF
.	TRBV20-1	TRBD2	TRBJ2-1	TGCAGTGCTAGTTTGCGGGAGGGCCCTACAGATGAGCAGTTCTTC	CSASLREGPTDEQFF
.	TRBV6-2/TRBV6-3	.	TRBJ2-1	TGTGCCAGCAGCCCAACCTGGGACTCCTCGATTGAGCAGTTCTTC	CASSPTWDSSIEQFF
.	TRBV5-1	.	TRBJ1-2	TGCGCCAGCAGCTTGGAGGGACTGGGTCTATCAGGCTACACCTTC	CASSLEGLGLSGYTF
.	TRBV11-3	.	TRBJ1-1	TGTGCCAGCAGCTTAGAGGAACAGAGTGAAGCTTTCTTT	CASSLEEQSEAFF
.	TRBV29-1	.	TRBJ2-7	TGCAGCGTTGAAGATCAGCGTTACTACGAGCAGTACTTC	CSVEDQRYYEQYF